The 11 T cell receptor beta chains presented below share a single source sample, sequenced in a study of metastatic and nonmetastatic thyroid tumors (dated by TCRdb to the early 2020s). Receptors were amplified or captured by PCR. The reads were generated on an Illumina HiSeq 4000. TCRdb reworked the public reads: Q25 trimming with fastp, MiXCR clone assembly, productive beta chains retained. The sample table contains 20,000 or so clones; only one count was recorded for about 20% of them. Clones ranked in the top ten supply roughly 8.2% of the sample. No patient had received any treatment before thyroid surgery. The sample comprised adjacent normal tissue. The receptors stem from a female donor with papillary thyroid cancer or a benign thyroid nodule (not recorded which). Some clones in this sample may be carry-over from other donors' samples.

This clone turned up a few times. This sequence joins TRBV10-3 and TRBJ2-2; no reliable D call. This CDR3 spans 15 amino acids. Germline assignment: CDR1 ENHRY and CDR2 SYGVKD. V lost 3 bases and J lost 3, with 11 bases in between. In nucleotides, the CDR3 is TGTGCCATCAGTGAAGGCAGTCAGTACACCGGGGAGCTGTTTTTT. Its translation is CAISEGSQYTGELFF.

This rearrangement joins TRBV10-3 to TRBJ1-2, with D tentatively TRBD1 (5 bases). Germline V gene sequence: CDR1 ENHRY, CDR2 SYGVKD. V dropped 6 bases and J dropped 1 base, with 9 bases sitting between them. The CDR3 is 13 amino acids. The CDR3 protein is CAISRRDNYGYTF. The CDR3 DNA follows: TGTGCCATCAGCCGCAGGGATAACTATGGCTACACCTTC.

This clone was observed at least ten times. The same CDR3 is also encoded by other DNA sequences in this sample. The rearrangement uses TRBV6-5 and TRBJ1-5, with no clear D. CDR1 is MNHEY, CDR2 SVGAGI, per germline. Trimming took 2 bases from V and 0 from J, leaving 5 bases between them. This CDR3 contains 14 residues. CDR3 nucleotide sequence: TGTGCCAGCAGTTACCGGTATAGCAATCAGCCCCAGCATTTT. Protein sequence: CASSYRYSNQPQHF.

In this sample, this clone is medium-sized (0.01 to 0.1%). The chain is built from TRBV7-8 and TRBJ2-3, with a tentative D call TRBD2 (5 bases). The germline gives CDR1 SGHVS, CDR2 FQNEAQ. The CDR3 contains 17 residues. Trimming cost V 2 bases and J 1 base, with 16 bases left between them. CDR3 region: CASSLLSLAWGTDTQYF. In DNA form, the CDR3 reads TGTGCCAGCAGCTTACTTTCTCTAGCTTGGGGCACAGATACGCAGTATTTT. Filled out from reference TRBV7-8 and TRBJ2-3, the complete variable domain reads GAGVSQSPRYKVAKRGQDVALRCDPISGHVSLFWYQQALGQGPEFLTYFQNEAQLDKSGLPSDRFFAERPEGSVSTLKIQRTQQEDSAVYLCASSLLSLAWGTDTQYFGPGTRLTVL.

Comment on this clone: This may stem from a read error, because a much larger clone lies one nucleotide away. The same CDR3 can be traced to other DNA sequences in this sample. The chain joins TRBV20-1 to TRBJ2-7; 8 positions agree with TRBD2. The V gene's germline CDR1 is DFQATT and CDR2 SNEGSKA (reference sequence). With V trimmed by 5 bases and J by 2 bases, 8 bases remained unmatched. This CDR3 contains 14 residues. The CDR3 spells CSAPLAGGTYEQYF. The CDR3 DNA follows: TGCAGTGCTCCACTGGCGGGGGGAACCTACGAGCAGTACTTC.

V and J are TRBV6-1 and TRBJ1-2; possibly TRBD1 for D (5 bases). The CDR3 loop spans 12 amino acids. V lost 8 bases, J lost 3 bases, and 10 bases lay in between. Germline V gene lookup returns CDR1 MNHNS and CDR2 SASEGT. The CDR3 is CASSPGHYGYTF. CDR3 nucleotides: TGTGCCAGCTCTCCGGGACACTATGGCTACACCTTC.

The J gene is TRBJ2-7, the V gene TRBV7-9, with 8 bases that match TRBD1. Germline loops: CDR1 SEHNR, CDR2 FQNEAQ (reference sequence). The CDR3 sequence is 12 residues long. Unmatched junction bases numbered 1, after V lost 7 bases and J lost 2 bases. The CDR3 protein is CASTTGAYEQYF. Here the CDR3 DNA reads TGTGCCAGCACGACAGGGGCCTACGAGCAGTACTTC.

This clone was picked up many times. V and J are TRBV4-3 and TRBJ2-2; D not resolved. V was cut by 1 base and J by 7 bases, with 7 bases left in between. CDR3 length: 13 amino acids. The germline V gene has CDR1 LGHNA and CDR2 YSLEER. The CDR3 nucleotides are TGCGCCAGCAGCCAAGGAGTAGGCGGGGAGCTGTTTTTT. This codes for CASSQGVGGELFF.

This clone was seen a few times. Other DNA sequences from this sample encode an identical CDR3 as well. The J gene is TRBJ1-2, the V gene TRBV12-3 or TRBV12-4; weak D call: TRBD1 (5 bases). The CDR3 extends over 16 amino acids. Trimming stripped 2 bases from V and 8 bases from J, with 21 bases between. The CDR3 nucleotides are TGTGCCAGCAGTTTAAAGGGCCCCCCAACGGGGGACGGCTACACCTTC. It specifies CASSLKGPPTGDGYTF.

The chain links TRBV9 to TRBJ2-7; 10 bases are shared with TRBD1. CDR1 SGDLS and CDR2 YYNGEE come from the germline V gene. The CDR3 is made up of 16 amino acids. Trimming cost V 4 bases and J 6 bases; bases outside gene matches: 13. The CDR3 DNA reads TGTGCCAGCAGCCCCCACCCTTTAGGACAGGGGGTCGAGCAGTACTTC. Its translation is CASSPHPLGQGVEQYF.

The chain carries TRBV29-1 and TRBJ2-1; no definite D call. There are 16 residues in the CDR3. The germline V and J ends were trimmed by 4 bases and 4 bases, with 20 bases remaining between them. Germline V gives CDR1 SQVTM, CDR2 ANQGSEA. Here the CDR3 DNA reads TGCAGCGTTGTCGGTTGTGTGGAGTCGGATTACAATGAGCAGTTCTTC. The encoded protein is CSVVGCVESDYNEQFF.